This TCR beta chain derives from a study of cytomegalovirus exposure and HLA in healthy donors. Germline V gene lookup returns CDR1 LNHNV and CDR2 YYDKDF (reference sequence). With V trimmed by 0 bases and J by 2 bases, 10 bases remained unmatched. The CDR3 is made up of 18 amino acids. Repertoires were generated with immunoSEQ multiplex PCR, while TCRdb's copy carries only in-frame clones and drops some. The profile covers 300,000 to 400,000 clones, with approximately 85% appearing a single time and more than 0.95% taken by the ten largest. The gene calls are TRBV15 and TRBJ2-1; 7 nucleotides align to TRBD2. Sequenced material: PBMCs. The clonotype comes from a young man in good health and CMV-seronegative. The CDR3 DNA sequence: TGTGCCACCAGCAGAGACCCAACCGGGACTATAACCTACAATGAGCAGTTCTTC. This gives the protein CATSRDPTGTITYNEQFF. Based on the CDR3 plus reference TRBV15 and TRBJ2-1, the full variable domain is DAMVIQNPRYQVTQFGKPVTLSCSQTLNHNVMYWYQQKSSQAPKLLFHYYDKDFNNEADTPDNFQSRRPNTSFCFLDIRSPGLGDTAMYLCATSRDPTGTITYNEQFFGPGTRLTVL.